Listed below are T cell receptor beta chains from one sample, sequenced in a study of T-cell memory formation after mild COVID-19. TCRdb fed the 5' RACE reads into MiXCR, producing one record per CDR3 protein. The table includes 450,000 to 650,000 distinct CDR3 sequences, more than 15% detected once. Sample: PBMCs or a T cell subset sorted from them (not recorded which). The receptor source for this set is an adult woman who had mild COVID-19 (a few samples of this study predate the infection). Cell type and time point are not known. Each CDR3 is given with its conserved first and last residue. D genes are given only for firm matches. Where a row states a size, it is once, few, many or the class of an expanded clone; other rows omit it.

j_call: TRBJ1-2; clone_size: NA; v_call: TRBV5-1; d_call: TRBD1; cdr3_aa: CASSLDRTGEFGYTF; cdr3_nt: TGCGCCAGCAGCTTGGACAGGACAGGGGAGTTTGGCTACACCTTC
j_call: TRBJ2-2; clone_size: NA; v_call: TRBV5-1; d_call: NA; cdr3_aa: CASSFAESSTGELFF; cdr3_nt: TGCGCCAGCAGCTTTGCAGAATCGAGCACCGGGGAGCTGTTTTTT
j_call: TRBJ2-1; clone_size: few; v_call: TRBV12-3/TRBV12-4; d_call: NA; cdr3_aa: CASSRTELYNEQFF; cdr3_nt: TGTGCCAGCAGTCGGACAGAGTTGTACAATGAGCAGTTCTTC
j_call: TRBJ2-1; clone_size: few; v_call: TRBV3-1; d_call: TRBD2; cdr3_aa: CASSPTGTSGRLYNEQFF; cdr3_nt: TGTGCCAGCAGCCCCACAGGGACTAGCGGGAGACTTTACAATGAGCAGTTCTTC
j_call: TRBJ2-1; clone_size: few; v_call: TRBV4-2; d_call: TRBD1; cdr3_aa: CASSQAGTGNIQGNEQFF; cdr3_nt: TGTGCCAGCAGCCAAGCCGGGACAGGGAATATACAAGGCAATGAGCAGTTCTTC
j_call: TRBJ2-5; clone_size: many; v_call: TRBV4-2; d_call: NA; cdr3_aa: CASSQGNGSAVPQTQYF; cdr3_nt: TGTGCCAGCAGCCAAGGGAATGGTAGCGCCGTCCCCCAGACCCAGTACTTC
j_call: TRBJ2-3; clone_size: few; v_call: TRBV15; d_call: TRBD2; cdr3_aa: CATSSSGGYADTQYF; cdr3_nt: TGTGCCACCAGCAGCAGCGGGGGGTACGCAGATACGCAGTATTTT
j_call: TRBJ2-3; clone_size: few; v_call: TRBV20-1; d_call: TRBD2; cdr3_aa: CSARVSGHSDTQYF; cdr3_nt: TGCAGTGCTAGAGTTAGCGGGCACTCAGATACGCAGTATTTT
j_call: TRBJ2-1; clone_size: NA; v_call: TRBV7-9; d_call: NA; cdr3_aa: CASVGAEQFF; cdr3_nt: TGTGCCAGCGTGGGGGCTGAGCAGTTCTTC
j_call: TRBJ2-7; clone_size: NA; v_call: TRBV11-2; d_call: TRBD1; cdr3_aa: CASSPSPGTGSYEQYF; cdr3_nt: TGTGCCAGCAGCCCGAGTCCCGGGACAGGGTCCTACGAGCAGTACTTC
j_call: TRBJ1-1; clone_size: once; v_call: TRBV5-5; d_call: NA; cdr3_aa: CASSLLAAGVNTEAFF; cdr3_nt: TGTGCCAGCAGCTTACTTGCCGCAGGGGTGAACACTGAAGCTTTCTTT
j_call: TRBJ2-5; clone_size: few; v_call: TRBV7-6; d_call: NA; cdr3_aa: CASSQSGEAETQYF; cdr3_nt: TGTGCCAGCAGCCAATCCGGGGAGGCCGAGACCCAGTACTTC